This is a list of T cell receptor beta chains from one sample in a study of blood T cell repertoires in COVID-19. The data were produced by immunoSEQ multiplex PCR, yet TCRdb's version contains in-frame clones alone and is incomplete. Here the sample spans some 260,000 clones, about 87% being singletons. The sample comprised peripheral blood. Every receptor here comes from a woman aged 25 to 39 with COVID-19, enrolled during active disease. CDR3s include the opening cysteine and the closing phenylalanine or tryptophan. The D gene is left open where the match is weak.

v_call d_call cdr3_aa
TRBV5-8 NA CASNLPGTTNTGELFF
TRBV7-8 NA CASSLLRDSNQPQHF
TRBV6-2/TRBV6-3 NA CASSYLARSTTDTQYF
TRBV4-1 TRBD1 CASSQGPDRGGANIQYF
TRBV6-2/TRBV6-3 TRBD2 CASSYGTSQSGELFF
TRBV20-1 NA CSANRLAEQFF
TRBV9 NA CASSVGGGADGELFF
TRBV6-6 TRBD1 CATLPGQGARGYTF
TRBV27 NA CASSLGGSEQFF
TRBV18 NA CASSPSNTEAFF
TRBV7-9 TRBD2 CASSGGLAGLNTGELFF
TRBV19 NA CASSGRLSLEGYNQPQHF
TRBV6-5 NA CATRELYNEQFF
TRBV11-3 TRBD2 CASSPILAGDSNEQFF
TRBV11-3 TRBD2 CASSLGGYNEQFF
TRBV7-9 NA CASSLDSLGGYTF
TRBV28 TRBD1 CASSYTGGPGELFF
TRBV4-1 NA CASSQVPRLYTDTQYF
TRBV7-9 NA CASSLDSGSSGNTIYF
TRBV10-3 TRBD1 CAIRPTGDSNQPQHF
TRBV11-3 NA CASSLRRGTGEQYF
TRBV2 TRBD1 CASSQDREEKLFF
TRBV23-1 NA CASSQTGTNEKLFF
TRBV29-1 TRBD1 CSVDWGQGPDTQYF
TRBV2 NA CASRGLQGSGELFF
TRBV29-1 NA CSGQWFHGYTF
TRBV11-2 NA CASSYSTAEAFF